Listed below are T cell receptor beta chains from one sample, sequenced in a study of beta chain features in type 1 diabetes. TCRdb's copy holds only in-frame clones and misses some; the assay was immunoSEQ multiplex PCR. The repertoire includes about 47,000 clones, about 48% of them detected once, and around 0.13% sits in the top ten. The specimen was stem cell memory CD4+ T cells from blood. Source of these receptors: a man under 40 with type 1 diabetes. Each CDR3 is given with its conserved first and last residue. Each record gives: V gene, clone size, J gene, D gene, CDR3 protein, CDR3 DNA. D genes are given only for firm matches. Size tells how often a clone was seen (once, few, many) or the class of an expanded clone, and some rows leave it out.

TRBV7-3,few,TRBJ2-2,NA,CASSFVTGMHTGELFF,TGTGCCAGCAGCTTCGTTACAGGGATGCACACCGGGGAGCTGTTTTTT
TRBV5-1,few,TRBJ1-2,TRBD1,CASSVKGGKQHYGYTF,TGCGCCAGCAGCGTTAAAGGGGGCAAGCAACACTATGGCTACACCTTC
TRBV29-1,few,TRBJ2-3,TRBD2,CSVEDGRVPDTQYF,TGCAGCGTTGAGGACGGGAGGGTCCCAGATACGCAGTATTTT
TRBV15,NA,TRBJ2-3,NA,CATSRGSRGTDTQYF,TGTGCCACCAGCAGAGGCTCCCGGGGCACAGATACGCAGTATTTT
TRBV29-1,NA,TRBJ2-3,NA,CSVEPGSDDTQYF,TGCAGCGTTGAACCGGGAAGCGACGATACGCAGTATTTT
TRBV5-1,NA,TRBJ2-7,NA,CASGAPDYEQYF,TGCGCCAGCGGGGCTCCCGACTACGAGCAGTACTTC
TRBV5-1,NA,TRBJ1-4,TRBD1,CASKGQNEKLFF,TGCGCCAGCAAGGGACAGAATGAAAAACTGTTTTTT
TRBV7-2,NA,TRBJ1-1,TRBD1,CASSSGGLDTEAFF,TGTGCCAGCAGCTCAGGGGGGCTCGACACTGAAGCTTTCTTT
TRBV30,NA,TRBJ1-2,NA,CAWGFTTGRGYGYTF,TGTGCCTGGGGGTTTACTACGGGCAGGGGCTATGGCTACACCTTC
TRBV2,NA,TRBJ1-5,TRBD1,CASREDRGGQPQHF,TGTGCCAGCAGGGAGGACAGGGGGGGTCAGCCCCAGCATTTT
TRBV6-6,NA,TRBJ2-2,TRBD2,CAGSLGGAGELFF,TGTGCCGGCAGTTTGGGGGGGGCCGGGGAGCTGTTTTTT
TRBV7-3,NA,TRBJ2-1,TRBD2,CASSQGLAEYNEQFF,TGTGCCAGCAGCCAGGGACTAGCGGAATACAATGAGCAGTTCTTC
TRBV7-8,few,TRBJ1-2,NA,CASSLLRTAANYGYTF,TGTGCCAGCAGCTTATTACGGACAGCAGCAAACTATGGCTACACCTTC
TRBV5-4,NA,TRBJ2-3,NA,CASSSRTEGIDTQYF,TGTGCCAGCAGCTCCCGGACGGAGGGAATAGATACGCAGTATTTT
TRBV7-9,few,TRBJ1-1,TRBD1,CASSFDRDTEAFF,TGTGCCAGCAGCTTTGACAGGGACACTGAAGCTTTCTTT
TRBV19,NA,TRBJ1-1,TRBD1,CASRTGWATEAFF,TGTGCCAGTCGGACAGGGTGGGCCACTGAAGCTTTCTTT
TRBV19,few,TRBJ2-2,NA,CASGARDQRGELFF,TGTGCCAGTGGAGCCCGGGATCAACGCGGGGAGCTGTTTTTT
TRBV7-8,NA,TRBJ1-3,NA,CASSLTRGPGNTIYF,TGTGCCAGCAGCTTAACCAGGGGACCTGGAAACACCATATATTTT
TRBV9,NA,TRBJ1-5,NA,CASSVLGGQPQHF,TGTGCCAGCAGCGTCTTGGGGGGTCAGCCCCAGCATTTT
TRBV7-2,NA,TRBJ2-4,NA,CASSPGPRGLAKHIQYF,TGTGCCAGCAGCCCGGGGCCCCGAGGTCTAGCGAAGCACATTCAGTACTTC
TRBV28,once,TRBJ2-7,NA,CASIGGSYEQYF,TGTGCCAGCATCGGGGGTTCCTACGAGCAGTACTTC
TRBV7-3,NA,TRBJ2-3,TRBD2,CASSFGREGDTQYF,TGTGCCAGCAGCTTCGGGCGGGAGGGAGATACGCAGTATTTT
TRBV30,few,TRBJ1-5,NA,CAWCSRGPGQPQHF,TGTGCCTGGTGCAGCAGGGGACCGGGTCAGCCCCAGCATTTT
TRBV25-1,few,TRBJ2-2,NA,CASSDSKSGGELFF,TGTGCCAGCAGTGATTCCAAGAGCGGCGGGGAGCTGTTTTTT
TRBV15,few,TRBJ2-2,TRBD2,CATSKVAGGNTGELFF,TGTGCCACCAGCAAGGTAGCGGGAGGGAACACCGGGGAGCTGTTTTTT
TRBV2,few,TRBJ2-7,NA,CASSSQNYEQYF,TGTGCCAGCAGTTCACAGAATTACGAGCAGTACTTC
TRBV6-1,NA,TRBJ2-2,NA,CASRARLTGELFF,TGTGCCAGCAGAGCTAGACTCACCGGGGAGCTGTTTTTT
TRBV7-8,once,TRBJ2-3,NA,CASSGRLGGPDTQYF,TGTGCCAGCAGCGGCCGCCTAGGCGGTCCAGATACGCAGTATTTT
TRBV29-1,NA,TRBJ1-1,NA,CSFRYTNTEAFF,TGCAGCTTTCGATACACGAACACTGAAGCTTTCTTT
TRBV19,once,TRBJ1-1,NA,CASIGGANMGTEAFF,TGTGCCTCCATTGGAGGGGCAAACATGGGGACTGAAGCTTTCTTT
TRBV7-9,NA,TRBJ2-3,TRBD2,CASSYWTSGLGTDTQYF,TGTGCCAGCAGCTACTGGACTAGCGGTCTCGGCACAGATACGCAGTATTTT
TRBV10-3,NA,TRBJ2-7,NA,CAISDSRLGEQYF,TGTGCCATCAGTGATTCCAGGTTGGGCGAGCAGTACTTC
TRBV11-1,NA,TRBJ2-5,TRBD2,CASSIWTSGIQETQYF,TGTGCCAGCAGCATCTGGACTAGCGGGATCCAAGAGACCCAGTACTTC
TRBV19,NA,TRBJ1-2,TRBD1,CASSQRTGSYGYTF,TGTGCCAGTAGTCAAAGGACAGGCTCCTATGGCTACACCTTC
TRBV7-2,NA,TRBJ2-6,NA,CASSLAAGSAGANVLTF,TGTGCCAGCAGCTTAGCGGCGGGATCGGCCGGGGCCAACGTCCTGACTTTC
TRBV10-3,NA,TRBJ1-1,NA,CAISLKRETEAFF,TGTGCCATCAGTCTCAAGAGGGAGACTGAAGCTTTCTTT
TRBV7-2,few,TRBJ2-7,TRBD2,CASSFRGSGAYEQYF,TGTGCCAGCAGCTTCCGAGGGAGCGGGGCCTACGAGCAGTACTTC
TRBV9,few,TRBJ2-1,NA,CASSPRGAYNEQFF,TGTGCCAGCAGCCCTAGAGGAGCCTACAATGAGCAGTTCTTC
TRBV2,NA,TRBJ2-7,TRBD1,CASSGPGTGGTEQYF,TGTGCCAGCAGCGGTCCCGGGACAGGGGGTACCGAGCAGTACTTC
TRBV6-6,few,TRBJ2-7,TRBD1,CASSSSGQSSYEQYF,TGTGCCAGCAGTTCATCGGGACAGTCCTCCTACGAGCAGTACTTC
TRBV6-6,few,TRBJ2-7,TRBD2,CASSYGLAGGTYEQYF,TGTGCCAGCAGTTATGGACTAGCGGGAGGGACCTACGAGCAGTACTTC
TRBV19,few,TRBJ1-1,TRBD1,CASSPLPGTGGTEAFF,TGTGCCAGTAGTCCCCTTCCAGGGACAGGGGGCACTGAAGCTTTCTTT
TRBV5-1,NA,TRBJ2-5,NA,CASSLAGGETQYF,TGCGCCAGCAGCTTGGCAGGAGGAGAGACCCAGTACTTC
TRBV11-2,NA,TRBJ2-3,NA,CASSSLGDTQYF,TGTGCCAGCAGCTCGCTCGGAGATACGCAGTATTTT
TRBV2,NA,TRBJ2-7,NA,CASRRQAPSGEQYF,TGTGCCAGCAGACGACAGGCTCCCTCGGGCGAGCAGTACTTC
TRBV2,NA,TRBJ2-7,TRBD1,CASRWDSPLNEQYF,TGTGCCAGCAGGTGGGACAGCCCCCTCAACGAGCAGTACTTC
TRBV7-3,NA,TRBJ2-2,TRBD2,CASSLRSGTNTGELFF,TGTGCCAGCAGCTTAAGGAGCGGGACGAACACCGGGGAGCTGTTTTTT